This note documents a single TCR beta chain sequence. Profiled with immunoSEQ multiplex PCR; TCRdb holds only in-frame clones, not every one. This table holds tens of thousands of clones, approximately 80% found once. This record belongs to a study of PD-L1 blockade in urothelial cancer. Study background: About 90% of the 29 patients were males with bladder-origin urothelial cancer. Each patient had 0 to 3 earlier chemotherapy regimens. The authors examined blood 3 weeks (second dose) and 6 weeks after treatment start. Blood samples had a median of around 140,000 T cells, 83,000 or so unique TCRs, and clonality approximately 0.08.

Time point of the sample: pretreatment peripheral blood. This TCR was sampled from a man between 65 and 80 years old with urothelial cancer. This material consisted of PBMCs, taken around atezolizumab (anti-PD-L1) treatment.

CDR3 sequence: CASSATDSGNTIYF. The CDR3, as DNA: TGTGCCAGCAGCGCAACAGACTCTGGAAACACCATATATTTT. V usage is TRBV7-3 and J usage is TRBJ1-3; no reliable D call. The CDR3 consists of 14 residues. CDR1 and CDR2 (germline): SGHTA, FQGTGA. V lost 5 bases and J 0 bases, leaving 8 bases between the germline ends.